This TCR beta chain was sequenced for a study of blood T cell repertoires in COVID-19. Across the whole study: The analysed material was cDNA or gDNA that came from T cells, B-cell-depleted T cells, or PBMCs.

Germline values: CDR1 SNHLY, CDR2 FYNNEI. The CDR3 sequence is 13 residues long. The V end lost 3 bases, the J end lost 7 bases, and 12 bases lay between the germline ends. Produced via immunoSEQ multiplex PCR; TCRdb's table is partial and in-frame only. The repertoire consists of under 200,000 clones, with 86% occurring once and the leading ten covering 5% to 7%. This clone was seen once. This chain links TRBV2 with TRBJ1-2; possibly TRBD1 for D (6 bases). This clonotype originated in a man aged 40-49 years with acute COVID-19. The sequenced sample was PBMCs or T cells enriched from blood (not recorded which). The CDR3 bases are TGTGCCAGCAGTGACGCGGGGGCAGGTGGCTACACCTTC. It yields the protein CASSDAGAGGYTF.